Listed below are T cell receptor beta chains from one sample, sequenced in a study of patients and donors after allogeneic stem cell transplantation. One entry per CDR3 protein, called by TCRdb with MiXCR from the RT-PCR reads. The table includes 920,000 or so distinct CDR3 sequences, 15% to 20% detected once. What was sequenced was blood, either unsorted or a sorted T cell fraction (not recorded which). All receptors come from a human donor who was either an allogeneic HSCT recipient or a stem cell or donor lymphocyte infusion donor (not recorded which). It is not recorded whose cells these are; they may come from a transplant donor. Each CDR3 is given with its conserved first and last residue. The D gene is left open where the match is weak. Some rows have no size entry. The others give once, few or many, or a class for an expanded clone.

CDR3 DNA	CDR3 protein	D gene	clone size	V gene	J gene
TGTGCCAGCAGCTTAGAATCTAGCGGGAGCGGGCGGCAGTTCTTC	CASSLESSGSGRQFF	TRBD2	few	TRBV7-8	TRBJ2-1
TGTGCCAGCAGCTTAGAAAACAGGGGTACCTACAATGAGCAGTTCTTC	CASSLENRGTYNEQFF	TRBD1	-	TRBV7-9	TRBJ2-1
TGTGCCAGCAGTTACGGAGCGGGCACAGATACGCAGTATTTT	CASSYGAGTDTQYF	-	-	TRBV6-5	TRBJ2-3
TGTGCCAGCAGCTTGTCATCTAGCCTAGGCAATGAGCAGTTCTTC	CASSLSSSLGNEQFF	-	few	TRBV5-5	TRBJ2-1
TGTGCCAGCAGCTGGGAGGATCCCTCCTACGAGCAGTACTTC	CASSWEDPSYEQYF	-	-	TRBV5-8	TRBJ2-7
TGTGCCAGCATTTGGCGGGAGCGGGATACGCAGTATTTT	CASIWRERDTQYF	TRBD2	-	TRBV6-1	TRBJ2-3
TGTGCCAGTTCCCTGGAGGGTTTCTCTGGAAACACCATATATTTT	CASSLEGFSGNTIYF	-	few	TRBV12-3/TRBV12-4	TRBJ1-3
TGTGCCAGCGACCGGGGACTCAGATCATTGGAGACCCAGTACTTC	CASDRGLRSLETQYF	-	-	TRBV6-2/TRBV6-3	TRBJ2-5
TGTGCCAGCTCACCATTAGCGGGGGCCTCCTACGAGCAGTACTTC	CASSPLAGASYEQYF	TRBD2	-	TRBV18	TRBJ2-7
TGTGCCACCAGCAGAGTTTTCGGGGCTATGAGACAGGTGACCTACGAGCAGTACTTC	CATSRVFGAMRQVTYEQYF	-	few	TRBV15	TRBJ2-7
TGTGCCAGCAGCCCCACCCGGGGGGGCCCATTGAATGAGCAGTTCTTC	CASSPTRGGPLNEQFF	TRBD2	-	TRBV7-9	TRBJ2-1
TGTGCCAGCAGTCCTCGCGGGGCTAGCGGGAGGGTATATACGCAGTATTTT	CASSPRGASGRVYTQYF	TRBD2	-	TRBV12-3/TRBV12-4	TRBJ2-3
TGTGCCAGCAGCTCCTGGGGACAGGGGAGCTCCGCGAACACCGGGGAGCTGTTTTTT	CASSSWGQGSSANTGELFF	TRBD1	-	TRBV11-1	TRBJ2-2
TGTGCCACCAGTGAAGGGGTCGGCTACACCTTC	CATSEGVGYTF	-	-	TRBV24-1	TRBJ1-2
TGTGCCAGCAGCGTCGGACTACCACCCACCGGGGAGCTGTTTTTT	CASSVGLPPTGELFF	-	few	TRBV9	TRBJ2-2
TGCGCCAGCAGCTTGGAGGGGGCGGGGGATACGCAGTATTTT	CASSLEGAGDTQYF	-	few	TRBV5-1	TRBJ2-3
TGTGCCAGCAGGGGGACCCGAATCGACGAGCAGTACTTC	CASRGTRIDEQYF	-	few	TRBV21-1	TRBJ2-7
TGTGCCAGCAGAACAGGACTTACGGGCACTGAAGCTTTCTTT	CASRTGLTGTEAFF	-	many	TRBV12-3/TRBV12-4	TRBJ1-1
TGCAGTGCTAGAGCCAGGGTCGGGACTGAAGCTTTCTTT	CSARARVGTEAFF	-	few	TRBV20-1	TRBJ1-1
TGCGCCAGCAGCCTCCCCTCAGTAGGGGGCGAGAATGAGCAGTTCTTC	CASSLPSVGGENEQFF	TRBD1	few	TRBV4-1	TRBJ2-1
TGTGCCAGCAGCCCCCGTCTGTCGGGAAATTTAGATACGCAGTATTTT	CASSPRLSGNLDTQYF	-	many	TRBV7-9	TRBJ2-3
TGTGCCAGCAGCTTGCCCCCAGGGGCGACCCAGTACTTC	CASSLPPGATQYF	-	-	TRBV5-6	TRBJ2-5
TGTGCCAGCAGCTTCCCCATGAGTGGCTACACCTTC	CASSFPMSGYTF	-	few	TRBV5-6	TRBJ1-2
TGTGCCGTACAGACCGTGAAAGGTCAGCCCCAGCATTTT	CAVQTVKGQPQHF	-	-	TRBV12-3/TRBV12-4	TRBJ1-5
TGCGCCAGCAGCTCAGACAGCCCCCAAGAGACCCAGTACTTC	CASSSDSPQETQYF	-	-	TRBV5-1	TRBJ2-5
TGTGCCAGCAGCCGGGACAGGGGCTCCTACGAGCAGTACTTC	CASSRDRGSYEQYF	TRBD1	many	TRBV12-3/TRBV12-4	TRBJ2-7
TGCGCCAGCAGCTTGGGACTAGCGAGGTCGGGAAATACGCAGTATTTT	CASSLGLARSGNTQYF	TRBD2	-	TRBV5-1	TRBJ2-3
TGTGCCAGCAGCTTAGTGGTCGGGACAGGGGACACCTTTGAGCAGTTCTTC	CASSLVVGTGDTFEQFF	TRBD1	-	TRBV7-8	TRBJ2-1
TGTGCCAGCAGTTTACTCCTGAGTGGCTACACCTTC	CASSLLLSGYTF	-	few	TRBV12-3/TRBV12-4	TRBJ1-2
TGCAGTGCTAGAGATCGCAGGGGGCCGGTTCAGCCCCAGCATTTT	CSARDRRGPVQPQHF	TRBD1	few	TRBV20-1	TRBJ1-5
TGTGCCAGCAGCTTAGGCCGGACGGGGGAGCAGTTCTTC	CASSLGRTGEQFF	-	few	TRBV11-2	TRBJ2-1
TGTGCCAGCTCCCCAGTGTCCGGGACACAAAGGACTGAAGCTTTCTTT	CASSPVSGTQRTEAFF	-	-	TRBV18	TRBJ1-1
TGTGCCAGCTCCCGTCGGTTCGGCAGAAGCACCGGGGAGCTGTTTTTT	CASSRRFGRSTGELFF	-	-	TRBV12-3/TRBV12-4	TRBJ2-2
TGTGCCACCAGCAGCCTAGCGACAGGGCAAGAGACCCAGTACTTC	CATSSLATGQETQYF	-	-	TRBV15	TRBJ2-5
TGTGCCAGCAGCCAAGCGACAGGGGGCTCTAGCACAGATACGCAGTATTTT	CASSQATGGSSTDTQYF	TRBD1	few	TRBV12-3/TRBV12-4	TRBJ2-3
TGTGCCAGCAGTTACAGGGGGCGAAACACTGAAGCTTTCTTT	CASSYRGRNTEAFF	TRBD1	few	TRBV12-3/TRBV12-4	TRBJ1-1
TGTGCCAGCAGCGCCAACCAGGGGGGCGACACAGATACGCAGTATTTT	CASSANQGGDTDTQYF	-	-	TRBV9	TRBJ2-3
TGCGCCAGCAGTATAAGGACTAGCGGGCGGCAAGAGACCCAGTACTTC	CASSIRTSGRQETQYF	TRBD2	once	TRBV4-1	TRBJ2-5
TGTGCCAGCAGCTTCAGACAGGGGGCCTACGAGCAGTACTTC	CASSFRQGAYEQYF	TRBD1	-	TRBV7-2	TRBJ2-7
TGTGCCAGCAGTCGCCTGGCGGGCGAATCATCCTCCTACGAGCAGTACTTC	CASSRLAGESSSYEQYF	-	-	TRBV12-3/TRBV12-4	TRBJ2-7
TGCAGTGCTAGAGTCAATGTTGGACACCTGTTTTTT	CSARVNVGHLFF	-	few	TRBV20-1	TRBJ1-4
TGTGCCAGCAGTTACTCGACAGGGGGCAATGGGCAGTTCTTC	CASSYSTGGNGQFF	TRBD1	-	TRBV6-2/TRBV6-3	TRBJ2-1
TGCGCCAGCAGCCAAGAAAAGGTGAGCTCCTACGAGCAGTACTTC	CASSQEKVSSYEQYF	-	few	TRBV4-3	TRBJ2-7
TGTGCCAGCAGCCCAACTAGCGGGGGGGCTGGTAATGAGCAGTTCTTC	CASSPTSGGAGNEQFF	TRBD2	few	TRBV7-3	TRBJ2-1